Included here is one T cell receptor beta chain sequence, with context. This sample is part of a study of blood T cell repertoires in COVID-19. Germline V lookup: CDR1 MNHEY, CDR2 SMNVEV (reference sequence). Trimming took 6 bases from V and 1 from J, leaving 18 bases between them. This CDR3 has 16 residues. The method was immunoSEQ multiplex PCR; TCRdb's version includes in-frame clones alone and lacks a portion of them. The data hold roughly 120,000 clones, with about nine tenths observed a single time. The TCR sequence derives from a man aged 50-59 years with active COVID-19. The specimen sequenced was peripheral blood. V usage is TRBV27 and J usage is TRBJ1-1; D not resolved. The CDR3 DNA reads as TGTGCCAGCAGCTCCAGTTCGGGAGGCCCGAACACTGAAGCTTTCTTT. It yields the protein CASSSSSGGPNTEAFF.